One and the same sample provided the 7 T cell receptor beta chains below, sequenced in a study of breast tumors, draining lymph nodes, adjacent tissues. TCRdb called the multiplex PCR reads again in MiXCR, with one record for every CDR3 protein. The table lists 20,000 to 25,000 distinct CDR3 sequences, around three fifths of them singletons. Specimen: tumor-adjacent breast tissue. All receptors derive from a female donor with breast cancer. Some clones in this sample may be carry-over from other donors' samples.

The CDR3 sequence: CASRPLAGGREETQYF. CDR3 coding DNA: TGTGCCAGCAGACCACTAGCGGGGGGGCGAGAAGAGACCCAGTACTTC. This chain joins TRBV4-2 and TRBJ2-5; TRBD2 aligns across 13 bases. This CDR3 comprises 16 residues. Germline CDR1 LGHNA, CDR2 YNFKEQ. The V gene end was trimmed by 6 bases and the J gene end by 3 bases; junction bases not matched to a gene: 7.

The J gene is TRBJ2-3, the V gene TRBV2; 7 bases agree with TRBD2. The germline gives CDR1 SNHLY, CDR2 FYNNEI. The CDR3 consists of 15 residues. The ends lost 4 bases at V and 5 bases at J; junction bases unmatched: 9. The CDR3 DNA is TGTGCCAGCAGTGCCCGACTAGCCGGGGGAGATACGCAGTATTTT. It encodes CASSARLAGGDTQYF.

The chain employs TRBV15 and TRBJ1-6; D is possibly TRBD1 (6 bases). Germline V CDR1 and CDR2: LNHNV, YYDKDF (reference sequence). Trimming took off 3 bases at V and 10 bases at J, with 10 bases between the two ends. This CDR3 has 13 residues. The CDR3 bases are TGTGCCACCAGCAGGGGAGGACAGTCACCCCTCCACTTT. Translated, it gives CATSRGGQSPLHF.

In its sample, this clonotype is medium-sized. The V call is TRBV2, the J call TRBJ1-2; tentatively, D is TRBD1 (6 bases). The CDR3 consists of 14 residues. CDR1 and CDR2 from the germline V gene are SNHLY and FYNNEI. Trimming took off 4 bases at V and 7 bases at J, with 16 bases between the two ends. CDR3 residues: CASSGDTSSGGYTF. In DNA form, the CDR3 reads TGTGCCAGCAGTGGGGACACTAGTTCGGGTGGCTACACCTTC.

The rearrangement links TRBV7-9 to TRBJ2-7; tentative D call: TRBD2 (6 bases). Germline CDR1 SEHNR, CDR2 FQNEAQ (reference sequence). The CDR3 sequence is 11 residues long. V lost 6 bases and J 3 bases, leaving 6 bases between the germline ends. CDR3: CASRGGYEQYF. DNA of the CDR3: TGTGCCAGCAGGGGGGGCTACGAGCAGTACTTC.

V is TRBV7-9 and J is TRBJ2-3, with 11 bases identical to TRBD1. There are 14 residues in the CDR3. V dropped 6 bases and J dropped 3; count of bases not matched to a gene: 2. The germline V gene has CDR1 SEHNR and CDR2 FQNEAQ (reference sequence). As DNA, the CDR3 is TGTGCCAGCAGTCGGGACAGGGGGACAGATACGCAGTATTTT. Amino acid sequence: CASSRDRGTDTQYF.

The genes are TRBV6-6 and TRBJ1-5; 7 bases match TRBD1. This CDR3 spans 13 amino acids. The germline V gene has CDR1 MNHNY and CDR2 SVGAGI (reference sequence). With 2 bases clipped from V and 8 bases from J, the junction kept 3 bases outside the gene matches. CDR3: CASSYGTVEPQHF. The CDR3 region has the DNA TGTGCCAGCAGTTACGGGACAGTGGAGCCCCAGCATTTT.